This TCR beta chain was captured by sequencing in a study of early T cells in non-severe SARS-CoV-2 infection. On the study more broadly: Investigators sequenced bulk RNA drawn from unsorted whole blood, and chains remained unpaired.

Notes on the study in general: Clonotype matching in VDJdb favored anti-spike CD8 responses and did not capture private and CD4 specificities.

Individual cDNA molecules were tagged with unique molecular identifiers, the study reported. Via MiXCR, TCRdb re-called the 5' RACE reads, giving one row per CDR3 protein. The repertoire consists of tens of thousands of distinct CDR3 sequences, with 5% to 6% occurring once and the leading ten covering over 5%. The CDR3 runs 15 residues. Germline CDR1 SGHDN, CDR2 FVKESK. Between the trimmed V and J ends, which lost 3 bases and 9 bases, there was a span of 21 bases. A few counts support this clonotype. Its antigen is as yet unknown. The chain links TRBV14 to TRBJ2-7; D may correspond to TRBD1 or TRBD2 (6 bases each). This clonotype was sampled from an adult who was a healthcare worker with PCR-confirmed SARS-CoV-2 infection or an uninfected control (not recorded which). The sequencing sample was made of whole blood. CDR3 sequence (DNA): TGTGCCAGCAGCCACGGGGGCAGGCCTGTCGCGGTGCAGTACTTC. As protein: CASSHGGRPVAVQYF.